This T cell receptor (beta chain) was retrieved from a study of T cell responses to AZD1222 COVID-19 vaccine. Regarding the study as a whole: Reportedly, close to half of spike-specific TCRs are directed against unmutated variant regions. Only six AZD1222 recipients tested seropositive at baseline.

Profiling relied on immunoSEQ multiplex PCR, and the TCRdb table lists in-frame clones only, not all of them. The table shows roughly 110,000 clones, with more than 70% occurring only once. This clone was counted between two and nine times. The antigen is unknown. V was cut by 0 bases and J by 1 base, with 16 bases left in between. Germline CDR1 PRHDT, CDR2 FYEKMQ (reference sequence). This CDR3 has 17 amino acids. This sequence was found in an adult in good health. This chain links TRBV13 with TRBJ2-7, with a weak D call TRBD2 (6 bases). Sequencing was performed on peripheral blood, taken on day 0 of AZD1222 vaccination. CDR3 sequence: CASSLGLTAGSSYEQYF. DNA of the CDR3: TGTGCCAGCAGCTTAGGCCTAACGGCGGGAAGTTCCTACGAGCAGTACTTC.